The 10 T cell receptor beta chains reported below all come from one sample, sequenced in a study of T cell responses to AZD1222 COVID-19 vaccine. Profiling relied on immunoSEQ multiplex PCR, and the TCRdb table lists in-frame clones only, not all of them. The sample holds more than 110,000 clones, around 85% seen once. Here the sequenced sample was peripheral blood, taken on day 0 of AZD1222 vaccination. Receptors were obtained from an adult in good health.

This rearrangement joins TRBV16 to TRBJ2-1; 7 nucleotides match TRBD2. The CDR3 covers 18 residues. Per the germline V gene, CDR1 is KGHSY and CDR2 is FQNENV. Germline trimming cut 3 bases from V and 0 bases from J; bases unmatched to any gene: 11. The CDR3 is CASSQGILAGSSYNEQFF. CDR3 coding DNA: TGTGCCAGCAGCCAGGGAATTTTAGCGGGTAGCTCCTACAATGAGCAGTTCTTC.

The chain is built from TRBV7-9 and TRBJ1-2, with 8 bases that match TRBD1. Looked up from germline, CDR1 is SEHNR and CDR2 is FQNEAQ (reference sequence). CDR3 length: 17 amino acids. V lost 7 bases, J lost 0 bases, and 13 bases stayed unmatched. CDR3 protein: CASTLGQGARTNYGYTF. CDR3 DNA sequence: TGTGCCAGCACCCTGGGGCAGGGGGCGAGGACTAACTATGGCTACACCTTC.

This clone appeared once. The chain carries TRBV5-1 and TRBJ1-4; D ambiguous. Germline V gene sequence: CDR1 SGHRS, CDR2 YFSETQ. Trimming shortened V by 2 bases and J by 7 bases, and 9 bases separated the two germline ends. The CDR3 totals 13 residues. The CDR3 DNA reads TGCGCCAGCAGCTTTTCCCCCGGTGAAAAACTGTTTTTT. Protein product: CASSFSPGEKLFF.

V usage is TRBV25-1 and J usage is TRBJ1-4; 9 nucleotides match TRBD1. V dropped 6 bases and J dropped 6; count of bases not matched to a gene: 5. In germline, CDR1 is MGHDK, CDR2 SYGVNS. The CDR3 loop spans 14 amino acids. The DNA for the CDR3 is TGTGCCAGCAGATCTGACAGGGGGGATGAAAAACTGTTTTTT. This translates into CASRSDRGDEKLFF.

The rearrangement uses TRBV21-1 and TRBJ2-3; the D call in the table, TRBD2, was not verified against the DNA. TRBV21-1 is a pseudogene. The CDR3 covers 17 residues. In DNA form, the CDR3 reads TGTGCCAGCAGCAACGTGGGACTAGCGGGAGGCACAGATACGCAGTATTTT. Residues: CASSNVGLAGGTDTQYF.

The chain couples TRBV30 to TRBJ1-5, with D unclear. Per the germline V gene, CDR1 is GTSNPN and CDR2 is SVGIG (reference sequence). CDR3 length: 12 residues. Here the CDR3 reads CAAGMSNQPQHF. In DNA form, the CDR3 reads TGTGCTGCGGGGATGAGCAATCAGCCCCAGCATTTT.

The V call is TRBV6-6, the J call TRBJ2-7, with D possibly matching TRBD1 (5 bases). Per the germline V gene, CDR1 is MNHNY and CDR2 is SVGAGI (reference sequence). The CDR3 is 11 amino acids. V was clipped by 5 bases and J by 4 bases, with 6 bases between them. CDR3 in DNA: TGTGCCAGCAGTGCAGGGTACGAGCAGTACTTC. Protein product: CASSAGYEQYF.

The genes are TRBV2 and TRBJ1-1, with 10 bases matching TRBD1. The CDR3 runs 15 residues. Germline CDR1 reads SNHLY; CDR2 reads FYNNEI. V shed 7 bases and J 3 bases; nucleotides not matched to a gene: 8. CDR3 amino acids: CASTKLGTGDTEAFF. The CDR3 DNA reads TGTGCCAGCACCAAACTCGGGACAGGGGACACTGAAGCTTTCTTT.

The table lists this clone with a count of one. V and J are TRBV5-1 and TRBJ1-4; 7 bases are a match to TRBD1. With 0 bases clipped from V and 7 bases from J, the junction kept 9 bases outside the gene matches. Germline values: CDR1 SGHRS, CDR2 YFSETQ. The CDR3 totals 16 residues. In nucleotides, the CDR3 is TGCGCCAGCAGCTTGGGGGACAGAGTGAACGGTGAAAAACTGTTTTTT. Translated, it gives CASSLGDRVNGEKLFF.

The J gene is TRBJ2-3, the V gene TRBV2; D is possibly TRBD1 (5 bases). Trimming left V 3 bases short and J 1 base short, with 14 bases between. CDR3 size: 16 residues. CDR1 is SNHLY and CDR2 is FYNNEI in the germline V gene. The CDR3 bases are TGTGCCAGCAGTGAGAGCAGGGCTTTGGGCACAGATACGCAGTATTTT. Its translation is CASSESRALGTDTQYF.